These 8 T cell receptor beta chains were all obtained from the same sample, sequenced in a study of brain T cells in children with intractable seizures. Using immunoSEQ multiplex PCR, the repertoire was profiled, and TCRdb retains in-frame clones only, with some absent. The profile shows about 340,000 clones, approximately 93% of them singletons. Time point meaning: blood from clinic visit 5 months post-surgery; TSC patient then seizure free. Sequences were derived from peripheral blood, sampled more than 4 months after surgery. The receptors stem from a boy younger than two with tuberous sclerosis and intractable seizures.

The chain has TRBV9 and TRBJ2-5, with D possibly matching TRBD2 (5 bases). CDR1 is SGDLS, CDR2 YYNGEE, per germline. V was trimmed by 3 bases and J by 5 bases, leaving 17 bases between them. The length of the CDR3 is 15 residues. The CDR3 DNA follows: TGTGCCAGCAGCGGGAGCGGCACCCGAGGGGAGACCCAGTACTTC. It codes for CASSGSGTRGETQYF.

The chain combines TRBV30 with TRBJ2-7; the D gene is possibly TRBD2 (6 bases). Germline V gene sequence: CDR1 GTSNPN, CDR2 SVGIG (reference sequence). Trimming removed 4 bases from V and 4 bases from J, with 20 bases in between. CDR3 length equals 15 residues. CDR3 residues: CAWTSGVRNRYEQYF. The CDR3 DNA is TGTGCCTGGACCTCGGGGGTCAGGAATCGGTACGAGCAGTACTTC.

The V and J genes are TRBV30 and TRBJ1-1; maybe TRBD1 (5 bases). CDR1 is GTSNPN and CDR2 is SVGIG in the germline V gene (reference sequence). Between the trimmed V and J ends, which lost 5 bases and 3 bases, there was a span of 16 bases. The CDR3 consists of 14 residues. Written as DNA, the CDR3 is TGTGCCTGGGGGACTGTTGGAGGGTACACTGAAGCTTTCTTT. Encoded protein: CAWGTVGGYTEAFF.

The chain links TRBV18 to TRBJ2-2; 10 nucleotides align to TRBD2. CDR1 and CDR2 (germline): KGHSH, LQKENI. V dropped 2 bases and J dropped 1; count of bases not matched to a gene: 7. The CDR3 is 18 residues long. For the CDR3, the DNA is TGTGCCAGCTCACCAAGCCAGCGGGGGGGCCTGAACACCGGGGAGCTGTTTTTT. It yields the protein CASSPSQRGGLNTGELFF.

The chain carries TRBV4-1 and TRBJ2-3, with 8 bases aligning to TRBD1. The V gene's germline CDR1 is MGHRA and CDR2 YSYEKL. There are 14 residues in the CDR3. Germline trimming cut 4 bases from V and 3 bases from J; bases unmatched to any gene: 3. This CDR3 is CASSLGQGTDTQYF. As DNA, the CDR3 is TGCGCCAGCAGCCTTGGACAGGGAACAGATACGCAGTATTTT.

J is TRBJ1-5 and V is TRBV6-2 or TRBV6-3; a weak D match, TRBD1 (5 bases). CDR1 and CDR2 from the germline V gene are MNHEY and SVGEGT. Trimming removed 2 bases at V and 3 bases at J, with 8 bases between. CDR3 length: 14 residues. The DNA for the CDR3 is TGTGCCAGCAGTTACGACAGCTACAATCAGCCCCAGCATTTT. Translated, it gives CASSYDSYNQPQHF.

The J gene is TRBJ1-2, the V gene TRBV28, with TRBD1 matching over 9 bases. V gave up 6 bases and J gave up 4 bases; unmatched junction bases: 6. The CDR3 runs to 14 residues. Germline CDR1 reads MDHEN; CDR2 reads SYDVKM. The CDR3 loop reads CASRLGTGTYGYTF. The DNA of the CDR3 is TGTGCCAGCAGGTTGGGGACAGGGACCTATGGCTACACCTTC.

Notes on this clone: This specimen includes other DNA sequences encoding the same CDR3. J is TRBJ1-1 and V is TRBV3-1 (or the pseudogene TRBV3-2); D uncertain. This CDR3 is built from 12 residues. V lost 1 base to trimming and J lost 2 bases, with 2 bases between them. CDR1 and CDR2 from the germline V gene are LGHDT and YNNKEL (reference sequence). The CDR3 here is CASSQANTEAFF. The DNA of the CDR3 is TGTGCCAGCAGCCAAGCCAACACTGAAGCTTTCTTT.